This T cell receptor beta chain was identified during a study of blood T cell repertoires in COVID-19. The CDR3 is 13 amino acids. V lost 5 bases, J lost 8 bases, and 9 bases stayed unmatched. CDR1 is SQVTM, CDR2 ANQGSEA, per germline. In this sample, this clone turned up once. The protocol was immunoSEQ multiplex PCR, while the TCRdb copy is restricted to in-frame clones and leaves out a portion. Here the sample spans about 97,000 clones, 87% being singletons. This chain links TRBV29-1 with TRBJ1-2, with TRBD1 matching over 9 bases. The sample was peripheral blood. This TCR came from a human donor in a cohort sampled during active COVID-19. This CDR3 reads CSVLGQGVRGYTF. Here the CDR3 DNA reads TGCAGCGTTTTGGGACAGGGCGTTCGGGGCTACACCTTC.